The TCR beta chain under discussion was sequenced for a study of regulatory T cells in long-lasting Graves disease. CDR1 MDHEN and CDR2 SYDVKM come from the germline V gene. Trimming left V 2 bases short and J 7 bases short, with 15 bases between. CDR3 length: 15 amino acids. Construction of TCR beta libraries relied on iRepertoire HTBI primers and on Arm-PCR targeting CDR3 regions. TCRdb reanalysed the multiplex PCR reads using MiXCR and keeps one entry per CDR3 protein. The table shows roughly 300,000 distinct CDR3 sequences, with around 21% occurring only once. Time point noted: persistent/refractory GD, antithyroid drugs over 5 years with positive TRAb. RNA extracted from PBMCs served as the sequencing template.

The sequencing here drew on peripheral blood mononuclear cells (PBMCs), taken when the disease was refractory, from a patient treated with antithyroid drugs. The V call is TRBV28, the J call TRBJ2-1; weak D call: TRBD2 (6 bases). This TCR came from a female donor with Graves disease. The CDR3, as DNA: TGTGCCAGCAGTTTACATACGGGAGCAGGTAATGAGCAGTTCTTC. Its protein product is CASSLHTGAGNEQFF. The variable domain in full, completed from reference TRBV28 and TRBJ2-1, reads DVKVTQSSRYLVKRTGEKVFLECVQDMDHENMFWYRQDPGLGLRLIYFSYDVKMKEKGDIPEGYSVSREKKERFSLILESASTNQTSMYLCASSLHTGAGNEQFFGPGTRLTVL.